This TCR beta chain was sequenced during a study of blood T cells in healthy people across ages. With respect to this clonotype: Its antigen is currently unknown.

Study-wide results and caveats: Higher diversity and more naive CD4+ cells were features of long-lived donors, compared to aged donors.

V lost 5 bases, J lost 0 bases, and 13 bases lay in between. The germline CDR1 and CDR2 sequences are MNHEY and SMNVEV (reference sequence). This CDR3 is built from 16 residues. Then a second PCR, running about 6 to 11 cycles, was carried out with a sample-barcoded 5' primer and a J-beta primer mix. Each sample provided no less than 2.5 million CDR3-containing paired-end reads. One entry per CDR3 protein, called by TCRdb with MiXCR from the 5' RACE reads. The data contain about 680,000 distinct CDR3 sequences, around half of them singletons. The receptor was isolated from a woman aged 55 to 70 in good health. The J gene is TRBJ2-2, the V gene TRBV27; TRBD2 might be the D (6 bases). The material sequenced was blood. The CDR3 region has the DNA TGTGCCAGCAGTACTCTTAGCGGAGCGAACACCGGGGAGCTGTTTTTT. It codes for CASSTLSGANTGELFF.